Following are 12 T cell receptor beta chains from one sample sequenced in a study of technical replicates of blood from several donors. The repertoire was sequenced with immunoSEQ multiplex PCR; TCRdb's copy has only in-frame clones and lacks some. The top ten clones hold over 0.25% of a sample with more than 70,000 clones, 80% to 95% of them seen once. Source material: T cells isolated from PBMCs. The receptors originated from a human donor in good health.

V and J are TRBV27 and TRBJ2-1; D call uncertain. Germline values: CDR1 MNHEY, CDR2 SMNVEV (reference sequence). CDR3 size: 11 residues. V lost 4 bases to trimming and J lost 9 bases, with 7 bases between them. CDR3: CASSSPVEQFF. CDR3 bases: TGTGCCAGCAGTTCCCCCGTTGAGCAGTTCTTC.

The chain links TRBV2 to TRBJ2-3; perhaps TRBD2 as D (5 bases). The length of the CDR3 is 15 residues. Germline loops: CDR1 SNHLY, CDR2 FYNNEI. The germline V and J ends were trimmed by 8 bases and 2 bases, with 17 bases remaining between them. DNA for the CDR3: TGTGCCAGCTTTAAGTTCGTTCTAGCCACAGATACGCAGTATTTT. Protein product: CASFKFVLATDTQYF.

The chain couples TRBV19 to TRBJ2-2, with 11 bases matching TRBD1. V was pared by 3 bases and J by 5 bases, with 2 bases of the junction left unmatched. Germline lookup yields CDR1 LNHDA and CDR2 SQIVND (reference sequence). The CDR3 is 15 amino acids. In DNA, the CDR3 is TGTGCCAGTAGTATGCGGGACAGGGGGACCGGGGAGCTGTTTTTT. It encodes CASSMRDRGTGELFF. The full variable domain, its missing parts supplied by reference TRBV19 and TRBJ2-2, is DGGITQSPKYLFRKEGQNVTLSCEQNLNHDAMYWYRQDPGQGLRLIYYSQIVNDFQKGDIAEGYSVSREKKESFPLTVTSAQKNPTAFYLCASSMRDRGTGELFFGEGSRLTVL.

This chain connects TRBV4-1 to TRBJ2-7, with TRBD1 matching 8 bases. V lost 0 bases, J lost 4 bases, and 5 bases stayed unmatched. In germline, CDR1 is MGHRA, CDR2 YSYEKL. This CDR3 spans 15 amino acids. The CDR3 DNA reads TGCGCCAGCAGCCAAGAAGGGACAGGAGATTACGAGCAGTACTTC. The encoded protein is CASSQEGTGDYEQYF.

The chain is built from TRBV2 and TRBJ2-7; unclear D gene. Germline V gene lookup returns CDR1 SNHLY and CDR2 FYNNEI. The CDR3 consists of 13 residues. V gave up 5 bases and J gave up 2 bases, with 10 bases separating them. CDR3 coding DNA: TGTGCCAGCAGTTCTGTCGCGCCCTACGAGCAGTACTTC. Translated, it gives CASSSVAPYEQYF.

The chain employs TRBV28 and TRBJ2-1; D uncertain. V was cut by 8 bases and J by 7 bases, with 15 bases left in between. There are 13 residues in the CDR3. Germline V gene sequence: CDR1 MDHEN, CDR2 SYDVKM. The CDR3 sequence is CASGGTPRNEQFF. CDR3 nucleotide sequence: TGTGCCAGCGGCGGTACCCCAAGGAATGAGCAGTTCTTC.

This sequence joins TRBV4-1 and TRBJ1-1; D is ambiguous. Germline values: CDR1 MGHRA, CDR2 YSYEKL. This CDR3 is built from 18 residues. Trimming cost V 0 bases and J 5 bases, with 22 bases left between them. CDR3 region: CASSQDPGSRSVATEAFF. The DNA for the CDR3 is TGCGCCAGCAGCCAAGACCCCGGAAGTCGGAGCGTAGCAACTGAAGCTTTCTTT.

The chain is built from TRBV6-5 and TRBJ1-1; D possibly corresponds to TRBD1 (5 bases). From germline, CDR1 is MNHEY and CDR2 SVGAGI. This CDR3 contains 14 residues. V dropped 2 bases and J dropped 4 bases, with 11 bases sitting between them. The CDR3 is CASSYQPGGTEAFF. DNA of the CDR3: TGTGCCAGCAGTTACCAACCCGGGGGCACTGAAGCTTTCTTT.

The chain links TRBV5-1 to TRBJ1-1; 7 positions match TRBD1. The CDR3 totals 15 residues. Per the germline V gene, CDR1 is SGHRS and CDR2 is YFSETQ. The V gene end was trimmed by 4 bases and the J gene end by 1 base; junction bases not matched to a gene: 7. The CDR3 region has the DNA TGCGCCAGCAGCCCACCAGGGACAGCGAACACTGAAGCTTTCTTT. As protein: CASSPPGTANTEAFF.

J is TRBJ1-2 and V is TRBV7-2; D not certain. Germline V lookup: CDR1 SGHTA, CDR2 FQGNSA. Trimming left V 1 base short and J 4 bases short, with 7 bases between. CDR3 size: 13 residues. DNA for the CDR3: TGTGCCAGCAGCTTAGGTCCGGTCTATGGCTACACCTTC. Protein sequence: CASSLGPVYGYTF.

This clone came up once. This chain links TRBV28 with TRBJ1-1, with D possibly matching TRBD1 (6 bases). Germline V gene lookup returns CDR1 MDHEN and CDR2 SYDVKM. Deletions cut 6 bases from V and 1 base from J, with 15 bases between. The CDR3 consists of 15 residues. The CDR3 region is CASRSGHHTNTEAFF. CDR3 bases: TGTGCCAGCAGGTCGGGACACCACACGAACACTGAAGCTTTCTTT.

The chain links TRBV6-1 to TRBJ2-1, with D possibly TRBD2 on 6 matching bases. Trimming removed 1 base at V and 2 bases at J, with 12 bases between. CDR3 length: 16 amino acids. In germline, CDR1 is MNHNS, CDR2 SASEGT. DNA of the CDR3: TGTGCCAGCAGTGAAGAACCGGGAGCGGCCTACAATGAGCAGTTCTTC. Amino acids: CASSEEPGAAYNEQFF.